This TCR beta chain was profiled in a study of spatial heterogeneity in lung cancer. Germline loops: CDR1 KGHDR, CDR2 SFDVKD. The CDR3 runs 15 residues. V was pared by 5 bases and J by 1 base, with 6 bases of the junction left unmatched. Time point noted: blood at routine non-recurrence follow-up after resection. MiXCR, run by TCRdb on the 5' RACE reads, gives a single entry per CDR3 protein. This sample has tens of thousands of distinct CDR3 sequences; about 9.8% occur once, and the top ten carry roughly 20%. This clonotype appeared a few times. The sequencing here drew on PBMCs, taken at follow-up. This chain uses TRBV24-1 with TRBJ2-7; 8 bases align to TRBD1. The clonotype originates from a male donor with early-stage non-small cell lung cancer. CDR3 sequence: CATSGPGQGSYEQYF. The CDR3 DNA reads TGTGCCACCAGTGGACCAGGACAGGGTTCCTACGAGCAGTACTTC.